A selection of T cell receptor beta chains follows, all from one sample in a study of vaccination effects on CD4 cells after COVID-19. These receptors' targets are unknown. Sequencing was performed with immunoSEQ multiplex PCR; in TCRdb, only in-frame clones are kept and a portion is missing. Here the sample spans tens of thousands of clones, 73% being singletons. The sample in question was CD4+ T cells from PBMCs cultured with a peptide pool, obtained before COVID-19 vaccination. The receptors come from a human donor who had a prior SARS-CoV-2 infection. The CDR3 runs from the conserved cysteine through the conserved F or W. D genes are given only for firm matches.

j_call	d_call	v_call	cdr3_aa	cdr3_nt
TRBJ2-3	TRBD1	TRBV7-9	CASGYRGVSTDTQYF	TGTGCCAGCGGATACAGGGGGGTGAGCACAGATACGCAGTATTTT
TRBJ2-6	-	TRBV19	CASSIWVAGANVLTF	TGTGCCAGTAGTATTTGGGTTGCCGGGGCCAACGTCCTGACTTTC
TRBJ2-7	-	TRBV9	CASSVGSGEGSYEQYF	TGTGCCAGCAGCGTAGGTAGTGGGGAAGGCTCCTACGAGCAGTACTTC
TRBJ1-5	-	TRBV7-2	CASSVGTHSNQPQHF	TGTGCCAGCAGCGTCGGGACTCATAGCAATCAGCCCCAGCATTTT
TRBJ1-1	-	TRBV5-5	CASSSPRTENTEAFF	TGTGCCAGCAGCTCCCCCCGGACGGAGAACACTGAAGCTTTCTTT
TRBJ2-7	TRBD1	TRBV6-5	CASSTLDRGVYEQYF	TGTGCCAGCAGTACCCTGGACAGGGGGGTCTACGAGCAGTACTTC
TRBJ1-4	TRBD1	TRBV7-2	CASSLNPGQVAQKLFF	TGTGCCAGCAGCTTAAACCCGGGACAGGTGGCACAAAAACTGTTTTTT
TRBJ1-3	-	TRBV30	CAWSTHYSGNTIYF	TGTGCCTGGAGTACCCATTACTCTGGAAACACCATATATTTT
TRBJ2-2	TRBD2	TRBV10-3	CAISSFPSGTGELFF	TGTGCCATCAGTAGTTTTCCTAGCGGGACCGGGGAGCTGTTTTTT
TRBJ1-3	-	TRBV18	CASSPIMGGSTGNTIYF	TGTGCCAGCTCACCAATTATGGGGGGCTCGACTGGAAACACCATATATTTT
TRBJ1-3	-	TRBV3-1/TRBV3-2	CASSHTGKLGNTIYF	TGTGCCAGCAGCCATACAGGGAAACTTGGAAACACCATATATTTT
TRBJ2-6	-	TRBV10-3	CAIRKSQGLGANVLTF	TGTGCCATCAGGAAATCCCAGGGGCTGGGGGCCAACGTCCTGACTTTC
TRBJ2-5	-	TRBV30	CAWSSQAETQYF	TGTGCCTGGAGTAGCCAGGCAGAGACCCAGTACTTC
TRBJ2-3	-	TRBV11-2	CASSFGFRGPTDTQYF	TGTGCCAGCAGCTTTGGGTTCCGGGGGCCCACAGATACGCAGTATTTT
TRBJ2-2	-	TRBV7-3	CASSLTPPGWVGAGELFF	TGTGCCAGCAGCCTTACTCCCCCAGGTTGGGTCGGGGCCGGGGAGCTGTTTTTT
TRBJ2-2	TRBD2	TRBV5-1	CASSTGLAGELFF	TGCGCCAGCAGCACGGGACTAGCGGGGGAGCTGTTTTTT
TRBJ2-1	-	TRBV7-9	CASSLALYNEQFF	TGTGCCAGCAGCTTAGCCCTTTACAATGAGCAGTTCTTC
TRBJ1-4	TRBD1	TRBV18	CASSPLSGTGTEKLFF	TGTGCCAGCTCACCCCTTTCCGGGACAGGTACTGAAAAACTGTTTTTT
TRBJ1-6	-	TRBV28	CASVRDYNSPLHF	TGTGCCAGCGTGCGGGACTATAATTCACCCCTCCACTTT
TRBJ2-7	-	TRBV3-1/TRBV3-2	CASSQAGAISYEQYF	TGTGCCAGCAGCCAGGCAGGGGCAATCTCCTACGAGCAGTACTTC
TRBJ2-1	-	TRBV7-7	CASSLAPTRHEQFF	TGTGCTAGCAGCTTAGCCCCGACTCGCCATGAGCAGTTCTTC
TRBJ2-2	-	TRBV15	CATSRARVNTGELFF	TGTGCCACCAGCAGAGCCCGGGTTAACACCGGGGAGCTGTTTTTT
TRBJ1-1	-	TRBV6-6	CASSTGYRNTEAFF	TGTGCCAGCAGTACAGGTTATAGGAACACTGAAGCTTTCTTT